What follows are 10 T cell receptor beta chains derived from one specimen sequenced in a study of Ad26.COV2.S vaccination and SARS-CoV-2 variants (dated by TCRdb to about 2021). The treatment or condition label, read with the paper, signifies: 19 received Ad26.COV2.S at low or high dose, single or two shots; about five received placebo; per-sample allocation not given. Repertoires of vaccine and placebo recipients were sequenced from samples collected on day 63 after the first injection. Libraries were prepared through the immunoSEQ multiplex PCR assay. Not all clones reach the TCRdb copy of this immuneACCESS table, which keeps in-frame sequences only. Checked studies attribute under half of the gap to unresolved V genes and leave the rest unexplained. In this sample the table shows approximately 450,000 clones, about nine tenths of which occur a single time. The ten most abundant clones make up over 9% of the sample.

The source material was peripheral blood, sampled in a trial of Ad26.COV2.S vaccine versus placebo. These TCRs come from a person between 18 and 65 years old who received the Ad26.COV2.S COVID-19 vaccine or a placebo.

The CDR3, as DNA: TGTGCCAGCAGCTGGCAGGGTCCCTACGAGCAGTACTTC. It is translated as CASSWQGPYEQYF. The chain recombines TRBV6-5 with TRBJ2-7; D possibly corresponds to TRBD1 (5 bases). V was trimmed by 6 bases and J by 2 bases, leaving 11 bases between them. Germline CDR1 is MNHEY and CDR2 is SVGAGI. This CDR3 has 13 residues.

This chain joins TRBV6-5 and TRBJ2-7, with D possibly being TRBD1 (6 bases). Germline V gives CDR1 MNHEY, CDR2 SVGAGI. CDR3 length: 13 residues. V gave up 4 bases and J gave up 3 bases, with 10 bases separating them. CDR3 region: CASSFSRGYEQYF. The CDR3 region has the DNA TGTGCCAGCAGTTTCTCCAGGGGCTACGAGCAGTACTTC.

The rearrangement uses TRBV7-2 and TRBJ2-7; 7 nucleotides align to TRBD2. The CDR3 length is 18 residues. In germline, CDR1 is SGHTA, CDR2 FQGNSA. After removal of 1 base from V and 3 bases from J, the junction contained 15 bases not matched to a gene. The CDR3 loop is CASSLVGGSGVSVYEQYF. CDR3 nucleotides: TGTGCCAGCAGCTTAGTGGGGGGAAGCGGGGTGTCAGTCTACGAGCAGTACTTC.

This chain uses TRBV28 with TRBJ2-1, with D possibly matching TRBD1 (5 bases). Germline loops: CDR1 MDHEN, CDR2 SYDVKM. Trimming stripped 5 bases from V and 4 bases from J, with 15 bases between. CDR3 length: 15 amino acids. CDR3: CASSLWLGDYNEQFF. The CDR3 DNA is TGTGCCAGCAGTCTGTGGCTAGGGGATTACAATGAGCAGTTCTTC.

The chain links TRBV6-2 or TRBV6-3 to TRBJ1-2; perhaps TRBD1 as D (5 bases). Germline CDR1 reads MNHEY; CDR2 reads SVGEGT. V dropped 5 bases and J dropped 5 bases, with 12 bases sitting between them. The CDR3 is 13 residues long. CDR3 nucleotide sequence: TGTGCCAGCAGTAAACAGGCTCTATATGGCTACACCTTC. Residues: CASSKQALYGYTF.

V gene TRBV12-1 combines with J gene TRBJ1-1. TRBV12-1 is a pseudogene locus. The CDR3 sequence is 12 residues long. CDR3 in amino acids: CATWFCWTEAFF. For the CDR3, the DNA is TGTGCCACCTGGTTCTGTTGGACTGAAGCTTTCTTT.

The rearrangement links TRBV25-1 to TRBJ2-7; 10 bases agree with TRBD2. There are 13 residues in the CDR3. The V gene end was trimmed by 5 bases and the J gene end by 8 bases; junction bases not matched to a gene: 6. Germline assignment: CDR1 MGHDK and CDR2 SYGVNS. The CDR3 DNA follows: TGTGCCAGCAGTCCTAGCGGGAGCCAGAAGCAGTACTTC. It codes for CASSPSGSQKQYF.

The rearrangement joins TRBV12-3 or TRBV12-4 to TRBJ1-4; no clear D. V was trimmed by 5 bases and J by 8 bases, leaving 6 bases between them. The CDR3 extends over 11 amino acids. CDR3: CASSGWEKLFF. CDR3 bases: TGTGCCAGCAGTGGTTGGGAAAAACTGTTTTTT.

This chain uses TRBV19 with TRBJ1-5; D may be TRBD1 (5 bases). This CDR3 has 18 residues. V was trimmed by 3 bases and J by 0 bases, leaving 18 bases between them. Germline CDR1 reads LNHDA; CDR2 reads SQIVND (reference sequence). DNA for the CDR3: TGTGCCAGTAGTATTGGAAGGCAGGGTCTATATAGCAATCAGCCCCAGCATTTT. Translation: CASSIGRQGLYSNQPQHF.

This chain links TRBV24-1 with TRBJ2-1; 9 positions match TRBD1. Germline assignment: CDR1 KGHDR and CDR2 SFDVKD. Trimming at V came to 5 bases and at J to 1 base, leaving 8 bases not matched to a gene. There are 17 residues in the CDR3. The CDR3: CATSAPPGTGSYNEQFF. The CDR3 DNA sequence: TGTGCCACCAGTGCCCCTCCCGGGACAGGGTCCTACAATGAGCAGTTCTTC.